Listed here are 2 T cell receptor beta chains from one sample, sequenced in a study of blood T cell repertoires in COVID-19 (dated by TCRdb to the early 2020s). Libraries were prepared through the immunoSEQ multiplex PCR assay. The clones in this table, taken by TCRdb from immuneACCESS, are in-frame only. Not every clone is retained; where verified, under half of the shortfall comes from an unresolved V gene, and the cause of the rest is unknown. The sample table shows 95,000 to 150,000 clones, and around 86% are seen once. The ten top clones hold more than 20% of the sample. What was sequenced was peripheral blood. The source is a woman aged 80 or over with acute or convalescent COVID-19.

The genes are TRBV24-1 and TRBJ2-5; a possible D gene is TRBD1 (5 bases). V gave up 1 base and J gave up 0 bases, with 14 bases separating them. The CDR3 runs 17 residues. The germline V gene has CDR1 KGHDR and CDR2 SFDVKD. CDR3 protein: CATSDLRGCWYQETQYF. The CDR3 region has the DNA TGTGCCACCAGTGATTTAAGGGGTTGCTGGTACCAAGAGACCCAGTACTTC.

The CDR3 DNA is TGTGCCAGTCGCGCCGGGGACAGGGGATTCTCCTATAATTCACCCCTCCACTTT. This codes for CASRAGDRGFSYNSPLHF. The chain employs TRBV19 and TRBJ1-6; 10 positions match TRBD1. The CDR3 has 18 residues. Per the germline V gene, CDR1 is LNHDA and CDR2 is SQIVND (reference sequence). With 8 bases clipped from V and 0 bases from J, the junction kept 10 bases outside the gene matches.